What follows are 18 T cell receptor beta chains derived from one specimen sequenced in a study of early T cells in non-severe SARS-CoV-2 infection. One entry per CDR3 protein results from TCRdb running MiXCR on the 5' RACE reads. Of some 88,000 distinct CDR3 sequences detected, 15% to 20% appear once; the ten largest clones hold approximately 5.1%. The sequences come from whole blood, collected at baseline. These receptor sequences come from an adult who was a healthcare worker with PCR-confirmed SARS-CoV-2 infection or an uninfected control (not recorded which).

This chain connects TRBV12-3 or TRBV12-4 to TRBJ2-1; D is unresolved. CDR3 size: 14 residues. The V end lost 6 bases, the J end lost 6 bases, and 15 bases lay between the germline ends. The DNA for the CDR3 is TGTGCCAGCAGGACCAGAGAGGTTGGCAATGAGCAGTTCTTC. Amino acid sequence: CASRTREVGNEQFF.

This clonotype was counted a few times. J is TRBJ1-6 and V is TRBV7-2, with D hard to call. V lost 5 bases and J lost 14, with 19 bases in between. The germline V gene has CDR1 SGHTA and CDR2 FQGNSA. The CDR3 length is 14 residues. The DNA of the CDR3 is TGTGCCAGCAGCCCGAATAGACAACCACTTACCCTCCACTTT. This encodes CASSPNRQPLTLHF.

This clonotype was seen just once. The chain uses TRBV12-3 or TRBV12-4 and TRBJ2-2; 10 bases align to TRBD1. J gave up 7 bases and V 5 bases, and 10 bases lay outside the gene matches. CDR3 length equals 16 residues. The CDR3 is CASSPQTGGRGGELFF. CDR3 DNA: TGTGCCAGCAGTCCCCAGACAGGGGGCAGGGGCGGGGAGCTGTTTTTT.

This sequence joins TRBV25-1 and TRBJ2-1, with unresolved D. The CDR3 loop spans 14 amino acids. V lost 7 bases to trimming and J lost 8 bases, with 18 bases between them. From germline, CDR1 is MGHDK and CDR2 SYGVNS. Here the CDR3 DNA reads TGTGCCAGCAAAGGGCCCAACCCGGCGCATGAGCAGTTCTTC. The encoded protein is CASKGPNPAHEQFF.

This clonotype was counted at least ten times. The CDR3 region has the DNA TGTGCCAGCAGCTTAGCGGGGGCCTACGAGCAGTACTTC. Protein product: CASSLAGAYEQYF. The rearrangement joins TRBV7-2 to TRBJ2-7, with D tentatively TRBD1 or TRBD2 (5 bases each). The CDR3 is 13 residues long. Germline V lookup: CDR1 SGHTA, CDR2 FQGNSA. Trimming pared 0 bases from V and 2 bases from J, leaving 5 bases between.

The table lists this clonotype with many counts. CDR3 sequence reads: CASRLREGGTEAFF. As DNA, the CDR3 is TGTGCCAGCAGACTACGGGAGGGGGGAACTGAAGCTTTCTTT. The V call is TRBV12-3 or TRBV12-4, the J call TRBJ1-1; D possibly corresponds to TRBD1 (6 bases). The CDR3 sequence is 14 residues long. V lost 6 bases and J lost 5, with 16 bases in between.

This clonotype was seen at least ten times. The V and J genes are TRBV25-1 and TRBJ2-2, with 9 nucleotides matching TRBD1. The CDR3 length is 15 residues. Germline V CDR1 and CDR2: MGHDK, SYGVNS. V was clipped by 6 bases and J by 4 bases; unmatched bases: 6. CDR3 loop: CASSEGQGFTGELFF. The CDR3 coding sequence is TGTGCCAGCAGCGAAGGACAGGGGTTCACCGGGGAGCTGTTTTTT.

This clonotype was detected a few times. The chain employs TRBV20-1 and TRBJ2-3, with D possibly TRBD1 on 5 matching bases. The CDR3 is 13 amino acids. Trimming shortened V by 2 bases and J by 3 bases, and 9 bases separated the two germline ends. Germline V gene data show CDR1 as DFQATT and CDR2 as SNEGSKA (reference sequence). This chain's CDR3 is CSARHPGTDTQYF. The DNA for the CDR3 is TGCAGTGCTAGACATCCAGGGACAGATACGCAGTATTTT.

The J gene is TRBJ2-3, the V gene TRBV11-2, with a weak D call TRBD2 (5 bases). CDR3 length equals 15 residues. The germline V gene has CDR1 SGHAT and CDR2 FQNNGV. V dropped 5 bases and J dropped 4 bases, with 16 bases sitting between them. The CDR3 DNA sequence: TGTGCCAGCAGCCCTCGGCCGGCGGGCTCAGATACGCAGTATTTT. This sequence encodes CASSPRPAGSDTQYF.

This clonotype came up a few times. The chain uses TRBV7-2 and TRBJ1-3; D unclear. V lost 0 bases and J lost 0, with 3 bases in between. This CDR3 comprises 14 residues. The germline gives CDR1 SGHTA, CDR2 FQGNSA. For the CDR3, the DNA is TGTGCCAGCAGCTTAGCTGGCTCTGGAAACACCATATATTTT. Amino acids: CASSLAGSGNTIYF.

This clonotype has a handful of counts. The chain is built from TRBV4-2 and TRBJ2-6; D uncertain. Trimming removed 4 bases from V and 4 bases from J, with 11 bases in between. This CDR3 region has 15 residues. Germline-derived CDR1 and CDR2 are LGHNA and YNFKEQ. This CDR3 reads CASSPDRDGANVLTF. CDR3 sequence (DNA): TGTGCCAGCAGCCCAGACCGAGACGGGGCCAACGTCCTGACTTTC.

V gene TRBV6-6 combines with J gene TRBJ1-5, with 7 bases aligning to TRBD1. This CDR3 spans 15 amino acids. The trim removed 4 bases at V and 7 bases at J, leaving 10 bases unmatched. Germline loops: CDR1 MNHNY, CDR2 SVGAGI (reference sequence). DNA of the CDR3: TGTGCCAGCAGTTCCCGGGACAGACTTCAACAGCCCCAGCATTTT. This translates into CASSSRDRLQQPQHF.

This clonotype was seen a few times. The genes are TRBV20-1 and TRBJ2-7; no firm D call. The germline CDR1 and CDR2 sequences are DFQATT and SNEGSKA (reference sequence). The V and J ends lost 2 bases and 1 base respectively, with 15 bases between them. The CDR3 length is 15 residues. CDR3 residues: CSARKGRRRSYEQYF. Written as DNA, the CDR3 is TGCAGTGCTAGAAAAGGCAGGCGACGATCCTACGAGCAGTACTTC.

This clonotype was observed a handful of times. This chain connects TRBV5-4 to TRBJ2-7; 14 bases are a match to TRBD2. J lost 7 bases, V lost 4 bases, and 7 bases had no gene match. There are 15 residues in the CDR3. Germline values: CDR1 SGHNT, CDR2 YYREEE (reference sequence). The CDR3 reads CASSGGTSGSFEQYF. The CDR3 nucleotides read TGTGCCAGCAGCGGGGGGACTAGCGGGAGTTTTGAGCAGTACTTC.

This clonotype occurred a few times. The chain recombines TRBV30 with TRBJ2-3; no definite D call. V lost 5 bases to trimming and J lost 0 bases, with 15 bases between them. The CDR3 runs 15 residues. Per germline, CDR1 GTSNPN and CDR2 SVGIG (reference sequence). The CDR3 spells CAWVPLGMSTDTQYF. CDR3 DNA: TGTGCCTGGGTCCCTCTGGGGATGAGCACAGATACGCAGTATTTT.

This clonotype was observed a handful of times. The chain links TRBV11-2 to TRBJ2-1; D call uncertain. This CDR3 region has 12 residues. Germline loops: CDR1 SGHAT, CDR2 FQNNGV. Trimming shortened V by 2 bases and J by 7 bases, and 6 bases separated the two germline ends. CDR3 loop: CASSLLGNEQFF. The CDR3 DNA is TGTGCCAGCAGCTTACTAGGGAATGAGCAGTTCTTC.

This clonotype was counted many times. This chain links TRBV5-1 with TRBJ2-7, with a weak D call TRBD1 (7 bases). This CDR3 region has 15 residues. V lost 0 bases and J lost 1, with 11 bases in between. Looked up from germline, CDR1 is SGHRS and CDR2 is YFSETQ. The CDR3 sequence is CASSLEPGGSYEQYF. As DNA, the CDR3 is TGCGCCAGCAGCTTGGAGCCAGGGGGGTCCTACGAGCAGTACTTC.

This clonotype came up many times. V gene TRBV7-9 combines with J gene TRBJ2-1; the D is unclear. The CDR3 consists of 14 residues. Trimming took 1 base from V and 8 from J, leaving 12 bases between them. From germline, CDR1 is SEHNR and CDR2 FQNEAQ (reference sequence). CDR3: CASSLVGAHYEQFF. The CDR3 bases are TGTGCCAGCAGCTTAGTGGGTGCACACTATGAGCAGTTCTTC.